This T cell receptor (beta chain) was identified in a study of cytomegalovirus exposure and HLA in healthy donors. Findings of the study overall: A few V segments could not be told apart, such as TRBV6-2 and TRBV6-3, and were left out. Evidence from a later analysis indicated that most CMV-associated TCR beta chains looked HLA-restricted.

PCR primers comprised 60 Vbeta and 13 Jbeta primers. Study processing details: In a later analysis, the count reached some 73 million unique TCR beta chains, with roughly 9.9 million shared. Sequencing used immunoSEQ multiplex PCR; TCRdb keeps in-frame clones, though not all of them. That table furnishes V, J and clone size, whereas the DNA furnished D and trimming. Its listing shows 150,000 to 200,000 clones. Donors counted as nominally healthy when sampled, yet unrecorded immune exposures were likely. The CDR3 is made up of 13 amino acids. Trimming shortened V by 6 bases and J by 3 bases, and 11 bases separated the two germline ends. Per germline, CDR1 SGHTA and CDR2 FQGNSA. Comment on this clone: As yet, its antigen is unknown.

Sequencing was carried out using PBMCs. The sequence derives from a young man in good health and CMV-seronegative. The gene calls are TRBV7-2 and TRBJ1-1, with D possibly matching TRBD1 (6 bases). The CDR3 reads CASRQNRDTEAFF. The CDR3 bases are TGTGCCAGCAGGCAAAACAGGGACACTGAAGCTTTCTTT.